This TCR beta chain was captured by sequencing in a study of shared clonotypes between healthy human individuals. Using immunoSEQ multiplex PCR, the repertoire was profiled, and TCRdb retains in-frame clones only, with some absent. The sample lists under 850,000 clones; around 77% were seen once. Free of recent acute infections or vaccinations, the donors were healthy HIV-negative adults. V was clipped by 6 bases and J by 0 bases, with 13 bases between them. Germline CDR1 SGHNT, CDR2 YYREEE (reference sequence). The CDR3 spans 15 residues. Concerning this clone itself: Its target is not known.

Study-level results: The sharing of roughly 5% of naive CD4 clonotypes was seen across a handful of donors.

V gene TRBV5-4 combines with J gene TRBJ2-1; D not resolved. The TCR originated in a woman aged 25 to 45 in good health. Source material: memory CD4+ T cells sorted from blood. The subset was: CD45RA-negative fraction. The CDR3 protein is CASIQEPASYNEQFF. In DNA, the CDR3 is TGTGCCAGCATCCAGGAACCCGCCTCCTACAATGAGCAGTTCTTC.